Sequencing of this T cell receptor (beta chain) was carried out in a study of blood T cells in healthy people across ages. In its sample, this clonotype was seen a few times. Healthy Russian Caucasian donors spanned ages roughly 6 to 100 years. No fewer than 5.5 micrograms of total RNA were isolated from every sample. V dropped 0 bases and J dropped 3; count of bases not matched to a gene: 7. Germline lookup yields CDR1 SGDLS and CDR2 YYNGEE. The length of the CDR3 is 17 residues. Primed by a sample-barcoded 5' primer and a J-beta primer mix, a second PCR proceeded for about 7 to 11 cycles. TCRdb recomputed calls from the 5' RACE reads with MiXCR, one row per CDR3 protein. The sample lists fewer than 800,000 distinct CDR3 sequences; 21% were seen once.

The J gene is TRBJ1-2, the V gene TRBV9; 11 bases align to TRBD1. Sequencing was carried out using blood. The source of this sequence is a man aged 65 to 79 in good health. This CDR3 is CASSVAPRDRGDYGYTF. The CDR3, as DNA: TGTGCCAGCAGCGTAGCTCCCCGGGACAGGGGGGACTATGGCTACACCTTC.